The clone carrying this T cell receptor (beta chain) was seen a handful of times. The data belong to a study of blood T cell repertoires in COVID-19. Study as a whole: Specimens from acute and convalescent COVID-19 originated in the United States, Italy and Spain.

The V gene's germline CDR1 is SGHRS and CDR2 YFSETQ. The V end lost 1 base, the J end lost 2 bases, and 6 bases lay between the germline ends. The CDR3 runs to 13 residues. Authors' data handling: Estimation of nucleated cell counts relied on the amplification of reference gene primers. The protocol was immunoSEQ multiplex PCR, while the TCRdb copy is restricted to in-frame clones and leaves out a portion. V, J and clone size are taken as reported in that table, and D and trimming were inferred from the DNA itself. The table includes about 260,000 clones, just under 90% detected once. The V call is TRBV5-1, the J call TRBJ1-1; D gene uncertain. The sequenced sample was PBMCs or T cells enriched from blood (not recorded which). The TCR sequence derives from a woman between 25 and 40 years old with acute COVID-19. In DNA, the CDR3 is TGCGCCAGCAGCTTGACTTTCAACACTGAAGCTTTCTTT. Its translation is CASSLTFNTEAFF.